This record looks at one TCR beta chain sequence and its context. What it binds is not known. V lost 2 bases to trimming and J lost 8 bases; unmatched junction nucleotides: 7. CDR1 MNHEY and CDR2 SVGAGI come from the germline V gene. The CDR3 runs 15 residues. Libraries were prepared by immunoSEQ multiplex PCR; TCRdb keeps only in-frame clonotypes and omits some of them. The repertoire holds thousands of clones, with 55% to 70% as singletons. This entry is derived from a study of tissue T cells after allogeneic stem cell transplantation. Study-level findings and limits: Alloreactivity or antigen specificity of tissue TCRs was not determined; some clones might be host cells.

This research-autopsy study prospectively enrolled adult allogeneic hematopoietic cell transplant recipients with steroid-refractory graft-versus-host disease. Median post-mortem interval was just under ten hours for GI, liver, skin and lymphoid tissues. This specimen consisted of ileal tissue, obtained at autopsy. J is TRBJ1-2 and V is TRBV6-5; 11 positions match TRBD1. This TCR came from a male patient over 55 with steroid-refractory graft-versus-host disease after an allogeneic stem cell transplant. Some T cells may originate from the graft donor. CDR3 region: CASSYLRTGGMGYTF. CDR3 nucleotides: TGTGCCAGCAGTTACCTACGGACAGGGGGCATGGGCTACACCTTC.